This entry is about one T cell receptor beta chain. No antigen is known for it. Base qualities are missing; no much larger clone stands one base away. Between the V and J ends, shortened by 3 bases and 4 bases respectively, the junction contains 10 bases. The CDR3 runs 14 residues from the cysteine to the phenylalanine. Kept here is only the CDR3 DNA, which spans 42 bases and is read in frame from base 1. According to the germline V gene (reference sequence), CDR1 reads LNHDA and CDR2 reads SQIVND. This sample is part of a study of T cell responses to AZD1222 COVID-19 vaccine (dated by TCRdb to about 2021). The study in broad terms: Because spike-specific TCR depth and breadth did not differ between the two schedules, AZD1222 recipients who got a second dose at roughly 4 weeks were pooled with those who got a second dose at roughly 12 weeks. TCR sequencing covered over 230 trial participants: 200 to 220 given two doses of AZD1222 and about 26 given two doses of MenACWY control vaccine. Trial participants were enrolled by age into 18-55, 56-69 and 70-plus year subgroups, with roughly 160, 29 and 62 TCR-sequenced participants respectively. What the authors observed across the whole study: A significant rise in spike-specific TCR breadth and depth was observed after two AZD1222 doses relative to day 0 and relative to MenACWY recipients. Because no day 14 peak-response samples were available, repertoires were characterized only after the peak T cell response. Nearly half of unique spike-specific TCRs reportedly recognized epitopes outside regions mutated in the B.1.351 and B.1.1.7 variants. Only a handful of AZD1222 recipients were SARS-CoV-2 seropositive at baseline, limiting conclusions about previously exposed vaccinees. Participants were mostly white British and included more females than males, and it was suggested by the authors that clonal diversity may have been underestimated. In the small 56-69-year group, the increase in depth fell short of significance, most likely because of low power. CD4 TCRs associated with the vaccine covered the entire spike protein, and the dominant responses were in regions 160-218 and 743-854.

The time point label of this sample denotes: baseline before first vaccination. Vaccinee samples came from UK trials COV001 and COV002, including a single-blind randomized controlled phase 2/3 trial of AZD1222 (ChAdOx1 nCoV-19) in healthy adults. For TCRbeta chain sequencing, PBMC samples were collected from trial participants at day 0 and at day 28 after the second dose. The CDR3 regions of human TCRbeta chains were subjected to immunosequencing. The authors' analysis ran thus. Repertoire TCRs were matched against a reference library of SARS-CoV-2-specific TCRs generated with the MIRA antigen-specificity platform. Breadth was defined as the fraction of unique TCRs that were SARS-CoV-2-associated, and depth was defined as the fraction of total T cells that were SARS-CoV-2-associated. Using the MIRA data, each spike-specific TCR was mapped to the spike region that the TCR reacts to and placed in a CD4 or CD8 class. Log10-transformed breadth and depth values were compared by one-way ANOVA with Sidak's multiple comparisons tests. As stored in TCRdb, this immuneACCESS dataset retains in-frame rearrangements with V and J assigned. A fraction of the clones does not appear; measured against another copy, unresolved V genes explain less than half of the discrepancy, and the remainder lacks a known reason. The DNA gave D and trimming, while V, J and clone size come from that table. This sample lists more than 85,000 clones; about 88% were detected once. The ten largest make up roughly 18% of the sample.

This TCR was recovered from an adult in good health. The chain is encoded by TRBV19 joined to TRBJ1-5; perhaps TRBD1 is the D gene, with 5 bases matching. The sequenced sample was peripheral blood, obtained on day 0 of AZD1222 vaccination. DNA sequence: TGTGCCAGTAGTATGGGAAGGGGAAATCAGCCCCAGCATTTT. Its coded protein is CASSMGRGNQPQHF.